This TCR beta chain was found in a study of T cells after yellow fever vaccination. Whole-study context: With SMART-Seq v4 Ultra Low Input, the fractions containing low cell numbers were prepared.

V was pared by 6 bases and J by 10 bases, with 16 bases between. Germline assignment: CDR1 MNHEY and CDR2 SVGEGT. The CDR3 has 14 residues. Whole-study findings and limits: The booster saw the reappearance of most primary-vaccination clones (approximately 97% CD4, around 90% CD8). A small proportion of clonotypes was detected in both the CD4 and CD8 compartments.

It was through 5'RACE template switching that TCR cDNA was made, with a universal primer site and UMIs added. TCRdb re-called the 5' RACE reads through MiXCR, storing one row per CDR3 protein. The table has some 240,000 distinct CDR3 sequences, about 3% seen once. In this sample, this clonotype turned up many times. Its target is unknown. The sample in question was CD4+ T cells sorted from PBMCs, obtained 10 days after the yellow fever booster vaccination. The J gene is TRBJ1-6, the V gene TRBV6-2 or TRBV6-3; a possible D gene is TRBD1 (5 bases). This TCR derives from a man aged 18 to 29 who received the YFV17D yellow fever vaccine. The CDR3 DNA is TGTGCCAGCAGACCACCGGGTGGGGCCTCACCCCTCCACTTT. It specifies CASRPPGGASPLHF.